This record looks at one T cell receptor (beta chain) sequence and its context. The CDR3 is 15 residues long. Deletions cut 3 bases from V and 0 bases from J, with 13 bases between. CDR1 is SGHRS, CDR2 YFSETQ, per germline. This sample stems from a study of T cell changes during pregnancy in multiple sclerosis. Here immunoSEQ multiplex PCR was the method, and the copy in TCRdb shows in-frame clones only, minus some. The sample holds around 100,000 clones, around 93% seen once. This receptor was identified in a female donor with multiple sclerosis, enrolled in a pregnancy study. The sample was peripheral blood, taken after pregnancy. The chain carries TRBV5-1 and TRBJ2-7; D is possibly TRBD2 (6 bases). In nucleotides, the CDR3 is TGCGCCAGCAGCTCGTACGGGAGACTCTCCTACGAGCAGTACTTC. Residues: CASSSYGRLSYEQYF.